The 5 T cell receptor beta chains listed next were all sequenced from one sample in a study of control samples from healthy donors and cancer patients. TCRdb's copy holds only in-frame clones and misses some; the assay was immunoSEQ multiplex PCR. The table lists about 92,000 clones, approximately 82% of them singletons. Sequencing input: blood. Receptors originate from an older woman in good health.

This chain links TRBV11-2 with TRBJ2-3; unclear D gene. The CDR3 runs 14 residues. Germline values: CDR1 SGHAT, CDR2 FQNNGV. The V end was cut by 5 bases, the J end by 6 bases, with 15 bases between. The chain's CDR3 is CASSIAGPGDTQYF. CDR3 nucleotide sequence: TGTGCCAGCAGCATCGCCGGCCCTGGGGATACGCAGTATTTT.

This chain links TRBV13 with TRBJ2-7; TRBD1 aligns across 9 bases. The V and J ends lost 5 bases and 6 bases, in that order; junction bases with no gene match: 8. Germline loops: CDR1 PRHDT, CDR2 FYEKMQ (reference sequence). This CDR3 has 14 residues. The CDR3 region has the DNA TGTGCCAGCAGCCTTACCGGGACAGGGCGCGAGCAGTACTTC. Translated: CASSLTGTGREQYF.

The chain carries TRBV5-6 and TRBJ2-5, with TRBD1 matching over 7 bases. Unmatched junction bases numbered 0, after V lost 0 bases and J lost 4 bases. This CDR3 contains 13 residues. CDR1 and CDR2 (germline): SGHDT, YYEEEE. CDR3 nucleotides: TGTGCCAGCAGCTTGGGACAGGGAGAGACCCAGTACTTC. It codes for CASSLGQGETQYF.

The chain employs TRBV5-5 and TRBJ2-7; 9 bases are a match to TRBD1. Germline CDR1 and CDR2: SGHKS and YYEKEE (reference sequence). The CDR3 contains 15 residues. Losses at the gene ends were 4 bases for V and 5 bases for J; bases not matched to a gene: 10. CDR3: CASSRTGEVWDEQYF. The CDR3 DNA sequence: TGTGCCAGCAGCAGGACAGGGGAAGTATGGGACGAGCAGTACTTC.

This chain connects TRBV3-1 (or the pseudogene TRBV3-2) to TRBJ1-2, with 7 bases matching TRBD1. V was clipped by 0 bases and J by 4 bases; unmatched bases: 8. Germline V gives CDR1 LGHDT, CDR2 YNNKEL (reference sequence). The CDR3 runs to 16 residues. CDR3 loop: CASSQDVRGQGYGYTF. DNA for the CDR3: TGTGCCAGCAGCCAAGATGTGAGGGGGCAGGGCTATGGCTACACCTTC.